The T cell receptor beta chain under discussion was sequenced for a study of T cell clonotyping in hematopoietic cell transplantation. Whole-study results and caveats: At the given depth, recipient repertoires were over 95% de novo clonotypes. After transplant, recipient diversity fell while pathologically expanded clonotypes grew through day 180.

With regard to this clone: As yet, its antigen is unknown.

Assay: immunoSEQ multiplex PCR; the TCRdb copy retains only in-frame clones and omits some. The repertoire holds about 41,000 clones, with approximately 95% as singletons. The germline V gene has CDR1 ENHRY and CDR2 SYGVKD. V lost 4 bases to trimming and J lost 3 bases; unmatched junction nucleotides: 5. There are 15 residues in the CDR3. The receptor comes from a man younger than 45 in good health. Some clones in this sample may be carry-over from other donors' samples. This rearrangement joins TRBV10-3 to TRBJ2-7; 11 bases match TRBD2. Sequencing was done on a sample of peripheral blood mononuclear cells. The CDR3 DNA reads as TGTGCCATCAGTGGCGGTAGCGGGAGGGTCTACGAGCAGTACTTC. It specifies CAISGGSGRVYEQYF.